This paragraph reports one T cell receptor (beta chain). The antigen remains unidentified. The source of the sample is a study of cytomegalovirus exposure and HLA in healthy donors. Points from the study as a whole: A later analysis found TCR association rates differed by HLA locus, highest for DRB1 and lowest for HLA-C. Being indistinguishable, some V segments were excluded, TRBV6-2 and TRBV6-3 among them. TCR beta V segments were, for the most part, productive about 87% or about 30% of the time in an earlier analysis.

The study ran its PCR with 60 Vbeta and 13 Jbeta primers. The table came from immunoSEQ multiplex PCR; TCRdb's copy has only in-frame clones and leaves some out. In all, the sample yields around 140,000 clones. Germline CDR1 and CDR2: SGHNT and YENEEA. The CDR3 runs to 14 residues. V lost 5 bases to trimming and J lost 5 bases, with 16 bases between them. Sequencing was done on a sample of PBMCs. The TCR originated in a woman aged 45-65 years in good health and CMV-seronegative. J is TRBJ2-7 and V is TRBV11-3, with D possibly called TRBD1 or TRBD2 (5 bases each). The CDR3 protein is CASSLGGRRDEQYF. CDR3 DNA: TGTGCCAGCAGCCTAGGAGGTCGCAGGGACGAGCAGTACTTC.